These 14 T cell receptor beta chains were sequenced from one sample in a study of T cell clusters in autoimmune cytopenias. TRB rearrangements were amplified by touch-down multiplex PCR with mixed TRB-A/B primers. TCRdb reprocessed the multiplex PCR reads and reports one entry per CDR3 protein, with no DNA. This repertoire includes approximately 8,800 distinct CDR3 sequences. TRB was amplified from about 270 ng of peripheral blood genomic DNA per sample. Sequences were obtained from peripheral blood. Receptors were obtained from a human donor with an autoimmune cytopenia or autoimmune hepatitis (not recorded which).

This clonotype is deemed medium-sized by its frequency. The rearrangement joins TRBV19 to TRBJ1-5. The CDR3 has 13 amino acids. Germline lookup yields CDR1 LNHDA and CDR2 SQIVND (reference sequence). The CDR3 reads CASSIGTHQPQHF.

By frequency, this clonotype registers medium-sized (0.01 to 0.1%). This chain uses TRBV6-5 with TRBJ2-1; the D call from TCRdb, TRBD1, cannot be confirmed without DNA. The germline CDR1 and CDR2 sequences are MNHEY and SVGAGI. This CDR3 is built from 16 residues. CDR3 sequence: CASSYSIGVGLNEQFF.

The genes are TRBV6-6 and TRBJ2-7; the TCRdb call, TRBD1, lacks DNA for checking. The germline V gene has CDR1 MNHNY and CDR2 SVGAGI (reference sequence). The CDR3 has 15 residues. The CDR3 region is CASSPSWGRVYEQYF.

V and J are TRBV6-2 or TRBV6-3 and TRBJ2-7; TCRdb's D call of TRBD1 is untestable without DNA. The CDR3 is made up of 18 amino acids. In germline, CDR1 is MNHEY, CDR2 SVGEGT. Here the CDR3 reads CASSYLGQGKGGSYEQYF.

The rearrangement uses TRBV19 and TRBJ1-5; TCRdb lists TRBD1, though no DNA is available to test this call. CDR3 length equals 16 residues. CDR1 and CDR2 from the germline V gene are LNHDA and SQIVND (reference sequence). The CDR3: CASSTGGQWSNQPQHF.

This clonotype is deemed medium-sized by its frequency. V gene TRBV12-3 or TRBV12-4 combines with J gene TRBJ2-2; the D call from TCRdb, TRBD1, cannot be confirmed without DNA. This CDR3 region has 15 residues. The CDR3 here is CASSWRRTNTGELFF.

This chain joins TRBV5-6 and TRBJ1-1. Germline CDR1 reads SGHDT; CDR2 reads YYEEEE. CDR3 length equals 14 residues. The CDR3 is CASSLLRRDTEAFF.

The rearrangement links TRBV6-4 to TRBJ1-3. The CDR3 has 14 amino acids. Germline V gene sequence: CDR1 MRHNA, CDR2 SNTAGT. This chain's CDR3 is CASRDRVPGNTIYF.

The V and J genes are TRBV6-5 and TRBJ1-1. There are 14 residues in the CDR3. Germline lookup yields CDR1 MNHEY and CDR2 SVGAGI. This CDR3 is CASSYGTDNTEAFF.

Considering frequency, this clonotype is medium-sized (0.01 to 0.1%). The gene calls are TRBV6-1 and TRBJ2-5; there is no DNA to check the TCRdb D call of TRBD2. The germline gives CDR1 MNHNS, CDR2 SASEGT. The CDR3 runs to 16 residues. CDR3 loop: CASSEVWRGNQETQYF.

The gene calls are TRBV5-6 and TRBJ1-1; TCRdb's assignment of TRBD1 cannot be checked, as there is no DNA. The CDR3 has 14 amino acids. Germline values: CDR1 SGHDT, CDR2 YYEEEE. CDR3 in amino acids: CASWDSYMNTEAFF.

This chain uses TRBV12-3 or TRBV12-4 with TRBJ2-3; lacking DNA, the TRBD2 call made by TCRdb goes unchecked. The CDR3 covers 15 residues. The CDR3 region is CASSYRTSSTDTQYF.

V is TRBV19 and J is TRBJ2-7; without DNA, the TCRdb call of TRBD2 cannot be checked. This CDR3 has 14 amino acids. Germline V gives CDR1 LNHDA, CDR2 SQIVND (reference sequence). The CDR3 spells CASTPKERASEQYF.

This clonotype is identified as medium-sized from frequency. CDR3 sequence reads: CASSIPGNSPLHF. The chain carries TRBV19 and TRBJ1-6; the D call of TRBD1 rests on TCRdb alone, since no DNA is present to check it. Germline V gene sequence: CDR1 LNHDA, CDR2 SQIVND (reference sequence). This CDR3 is built from 13 residues.